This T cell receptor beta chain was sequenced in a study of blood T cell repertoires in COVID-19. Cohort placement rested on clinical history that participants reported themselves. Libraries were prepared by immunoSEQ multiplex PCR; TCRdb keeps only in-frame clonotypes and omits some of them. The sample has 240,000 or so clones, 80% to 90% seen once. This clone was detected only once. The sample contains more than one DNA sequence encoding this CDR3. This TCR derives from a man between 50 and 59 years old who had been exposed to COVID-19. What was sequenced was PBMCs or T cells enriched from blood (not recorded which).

The CDR3 is CASSLGDNTDTQYF. The DNA for the CDR3 is TGCGCCAGCAGCTTGGGAGACAACACAGATACGCAGTATTTT. The chain combines TRBV5-1 with TRBJ2-3, with D hard to call. Per germline, CDR1 SGHRS and CDR2 YFSETQ. V was clipped by 0 bases and J by 2 bases, with 7 bases between them. The CDR3 contains 14 residues. Full variable domain (outside the CDR3, taken from reference TRBV5-1 and TRBJ2-3): KAGVTQTPRYLIKTRGQQVTLSCSPISGHRSVSWYQQTPGQGLQFLFEYFSETQRNKGNFPGRFSGRQFSNSRSEMNVSTLELGDSALYLCASSLGDNTDTQYFGPGTRLTVL.